The following is a T cell receptor beta chain sequence with its context. The target of this receptor is not known. No base-level quality is on record; no much larger clone is a single base apart. Compared with germline, V lacks 5 bases and J lacks 5 bases; bases without a gene match: 6. The CDR3, from cysteine to phenylalanine, totals 14 residues. Solely the CDR3 DNA is kept, with 42 bases framed from the first base. CDR1 SGHAT and CDR2 FQNNGV were looked up in the germline V gene. This entry belongs to a study of lymphopenia after photon versus proton radiotherapy (dated by TCRdb to about 2019). Describing the broader study: The immunological effects of photon versus proton radiation therapy were compared in patients with gastrointestinal tumors who developed high-grade lymphopenia. The study was designed to characterize how the impact on the immune system differs between the two radiation modalities. The cohort included over 15 patients with gastrointestinal tumors who developed lymphopenia after receiving either photon or proton therapy.

The full study reports these points: Across the cohort, an inverse correlation was found between a larger post-nadir drop in TCR diversity and overall survival time among patients who died. After the lymphocyte count nadir, oligoclonal expansion, especially of CD8+ Temra cells, was observed in photon-treated repertoires, and the drop in diversity was driven by this expansion. The authors looked at the survival association only in patients who died, and they framed better survival with proton therapy as a possibility rather than a demonstrated result. Proton-treated patients stayed relatively stable during treatment, while photon-treated patients lost naive T cells and TCR diversity and gained effector/memory populations.

The receptor library was made with the immunoSEQ multiplex PCR assay. Alongside multiparametric flow cytometry, deep sequencing of rearranged TCR beta loci was used to profile the T cell repertoires. The clones in this table, taken by TCRdb from immuneACCESS, are in-frame only. Not every clone is retained; where verified, under half of the shortfall comes from an unresolved V gene, and the cause of the rest is unknown. This sample comprises about 30,000 clones, about 93% of them detected only once. Of the sample, less than 0.75% falls within the top ten clones. The V and J segments used are TRBV11-2 and TRBJ2-5, and TRBD2 matches 9 of the central bases. The sample was peripheral blood, taken from a patient treated with photon-based radiotherapy. This receptor was identified in a woman aged 45-65 years with cholangiocarcinoma. The nucleotide sequence is given as TGTGCCAGCAGCAATAGCGGGGGAAGTGAGACCCAGTACTTC. Translation gives CASSNSGGSETQYF.